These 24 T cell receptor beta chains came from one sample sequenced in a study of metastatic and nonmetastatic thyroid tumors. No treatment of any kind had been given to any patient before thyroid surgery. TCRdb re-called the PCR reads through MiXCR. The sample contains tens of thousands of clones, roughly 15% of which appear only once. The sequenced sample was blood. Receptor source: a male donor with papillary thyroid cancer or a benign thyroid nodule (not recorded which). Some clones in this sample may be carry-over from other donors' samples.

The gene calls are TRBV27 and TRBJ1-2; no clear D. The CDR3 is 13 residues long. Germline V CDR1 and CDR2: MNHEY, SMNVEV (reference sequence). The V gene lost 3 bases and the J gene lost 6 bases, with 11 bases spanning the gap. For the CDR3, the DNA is TGTGCCAGCAGTTTGCGCAGACTCCATGGCTACACCTTC. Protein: CASSLRRLHGYTF.

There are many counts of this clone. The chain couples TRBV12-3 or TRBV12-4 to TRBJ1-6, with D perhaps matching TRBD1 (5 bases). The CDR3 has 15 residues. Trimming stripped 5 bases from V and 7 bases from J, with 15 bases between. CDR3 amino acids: CASSRTDIQNSPLHF. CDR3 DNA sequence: TGTGCCAGCAGTCGGACGGACATCCAAAATTCACCCCTCCACTTT.

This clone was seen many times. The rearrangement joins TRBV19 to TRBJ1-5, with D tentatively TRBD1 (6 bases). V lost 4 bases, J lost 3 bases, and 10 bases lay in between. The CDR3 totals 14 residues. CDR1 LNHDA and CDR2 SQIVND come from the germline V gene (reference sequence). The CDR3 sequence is CASSNTGNNQPQHF. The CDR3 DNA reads TGTGCCAGTAGTAATACAGGGAACAATCAGCCCCAGCATTTT.

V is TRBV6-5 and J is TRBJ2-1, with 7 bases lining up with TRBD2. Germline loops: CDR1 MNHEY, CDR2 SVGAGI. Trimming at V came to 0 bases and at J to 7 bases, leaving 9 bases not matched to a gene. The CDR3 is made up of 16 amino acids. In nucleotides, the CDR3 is TGTGCCAGCAGTTACTCGATTGGACTAGAGAGTAATGAGCAGTTCTTC. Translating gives CASSYSIGLESNEQFF.

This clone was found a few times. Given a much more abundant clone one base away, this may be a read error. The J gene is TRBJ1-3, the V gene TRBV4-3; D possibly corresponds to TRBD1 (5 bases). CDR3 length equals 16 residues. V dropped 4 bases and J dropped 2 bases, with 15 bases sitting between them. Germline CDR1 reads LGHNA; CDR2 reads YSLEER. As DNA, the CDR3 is TGCGCCAGCAGCCCGCTTCGACAGCTCACTGGAAACACCATATATTTT. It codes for CASSPLRQLTGNTIYF.

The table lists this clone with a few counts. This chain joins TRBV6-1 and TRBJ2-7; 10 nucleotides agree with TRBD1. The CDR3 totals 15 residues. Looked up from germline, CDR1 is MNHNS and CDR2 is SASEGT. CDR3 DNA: TGTGCGTCCGGTGGCGGGGACAGGGGATCTCGGGAGCAGTACTTC. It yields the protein CASGGGDRGSREQYF.

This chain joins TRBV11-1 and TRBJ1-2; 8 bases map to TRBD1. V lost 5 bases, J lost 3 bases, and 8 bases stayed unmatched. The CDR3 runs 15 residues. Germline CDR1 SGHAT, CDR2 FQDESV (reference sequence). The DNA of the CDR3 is TGTGCCAGCAGCCATTCAGACAGGGGTTACTATGGCTACACCTTC. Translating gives CASSHSDRGYYGYTF.

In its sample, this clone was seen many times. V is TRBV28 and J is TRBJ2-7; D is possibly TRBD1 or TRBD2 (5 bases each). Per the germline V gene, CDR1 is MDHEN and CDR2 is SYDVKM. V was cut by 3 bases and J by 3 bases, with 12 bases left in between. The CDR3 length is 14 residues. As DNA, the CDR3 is TGTGCCAGCAGTTTGAGGGACGGGGTCTACGAGCAGTACTTC. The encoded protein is CASSLRDGVYEQYF.

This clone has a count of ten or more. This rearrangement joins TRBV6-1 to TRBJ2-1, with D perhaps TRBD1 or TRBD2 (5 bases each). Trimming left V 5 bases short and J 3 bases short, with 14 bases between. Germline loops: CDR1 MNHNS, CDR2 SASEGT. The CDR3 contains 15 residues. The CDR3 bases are TGTGCCAGCAGTCCTGTCGGGGCCCTCTACAATGAGCAGTTCTTC. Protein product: CASSPVGALYNEQFF.

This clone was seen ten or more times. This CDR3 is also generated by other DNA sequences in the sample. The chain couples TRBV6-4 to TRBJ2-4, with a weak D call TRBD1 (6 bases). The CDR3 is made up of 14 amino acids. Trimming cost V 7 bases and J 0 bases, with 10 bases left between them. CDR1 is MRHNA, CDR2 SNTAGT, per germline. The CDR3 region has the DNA TGTGCCAGCATCAGGACAGTAGCCAAAAACATTCAGTACTTC. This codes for CASIRTVAKNIQYF.

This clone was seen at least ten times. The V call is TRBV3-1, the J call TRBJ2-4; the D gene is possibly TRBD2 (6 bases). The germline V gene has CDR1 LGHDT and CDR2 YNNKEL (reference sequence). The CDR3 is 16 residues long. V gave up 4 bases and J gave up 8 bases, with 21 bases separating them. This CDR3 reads CASSPRTGDQTDIQYF. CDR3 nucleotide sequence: TGTGCCAGCAGCCCACGGACGGGAGATCAGACGGACATTCAGTACTTC. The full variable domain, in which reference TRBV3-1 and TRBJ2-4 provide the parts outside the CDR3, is DTAVSQTPKYLVTQMGNDKSIKCEQNLGHDTMYWYKQDSKKFLKIMFSYNNKELIINETVPNRFSPKSPDKAHLNLHINSLELGDSAVYFCASSPRTGDQTDIQYFGAGTRLSVL.

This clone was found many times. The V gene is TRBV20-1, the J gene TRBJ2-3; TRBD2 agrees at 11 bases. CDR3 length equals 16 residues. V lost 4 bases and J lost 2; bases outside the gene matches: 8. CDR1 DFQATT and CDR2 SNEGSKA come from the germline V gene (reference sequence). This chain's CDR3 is CSAKQPGLAVTDTQYF. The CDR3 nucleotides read TGCAGTGCTAAACAGCCGGGACTAGCGGTCACAGATACGCAGTATTTT.

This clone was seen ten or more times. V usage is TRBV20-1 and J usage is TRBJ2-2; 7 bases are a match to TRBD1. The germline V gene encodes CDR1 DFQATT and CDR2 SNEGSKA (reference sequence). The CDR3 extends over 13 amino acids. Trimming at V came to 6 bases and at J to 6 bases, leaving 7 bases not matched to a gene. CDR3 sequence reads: CSATDRAAGELFF. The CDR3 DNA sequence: TGCAGTGCAACCGACAGGGCGGCCGGGGAGCTGTTTTTT.

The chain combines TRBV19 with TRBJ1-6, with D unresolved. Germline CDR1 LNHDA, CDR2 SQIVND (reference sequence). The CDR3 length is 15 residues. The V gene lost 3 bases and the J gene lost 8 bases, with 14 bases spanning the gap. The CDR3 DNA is TGTGCCAGTAGTATGATCAGGTCGCGAGATTCACCCCTCCACTTT. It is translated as CASSMIRSRDSPLHF.

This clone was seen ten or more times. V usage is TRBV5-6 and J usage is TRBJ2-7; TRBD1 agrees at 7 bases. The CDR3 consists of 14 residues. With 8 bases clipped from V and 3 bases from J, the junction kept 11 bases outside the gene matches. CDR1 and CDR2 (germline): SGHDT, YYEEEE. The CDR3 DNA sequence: TGTGCCAGTACCCCAGGGGGTAATGACTACGAGCAGTACTTC. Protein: CASTPGGNDYEQYF.

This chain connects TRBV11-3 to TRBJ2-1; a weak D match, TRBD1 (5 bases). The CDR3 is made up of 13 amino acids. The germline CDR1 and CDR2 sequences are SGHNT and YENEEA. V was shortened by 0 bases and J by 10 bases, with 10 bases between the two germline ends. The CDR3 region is CASSLDPRTEQFF. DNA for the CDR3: TGTGCCAGCAGCTTAGATCCGAGGACAGAGCAGTTCTTC.

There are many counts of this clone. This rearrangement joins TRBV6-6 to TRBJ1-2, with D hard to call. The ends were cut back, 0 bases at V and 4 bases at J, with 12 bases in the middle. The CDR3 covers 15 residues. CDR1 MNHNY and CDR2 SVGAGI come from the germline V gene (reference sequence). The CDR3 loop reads CASSYSRESVYGYTF. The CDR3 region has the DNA TGTGCCAGCAGTTACTCGCGCGAGTCGGTCTATGGCTACACCTTC.

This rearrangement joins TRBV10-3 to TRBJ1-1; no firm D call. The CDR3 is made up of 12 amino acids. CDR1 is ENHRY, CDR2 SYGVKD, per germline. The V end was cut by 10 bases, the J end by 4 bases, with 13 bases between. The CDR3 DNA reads TGTGCCAGTGCCCGGCAGGCCACTGAAGCTTTCTTT. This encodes CASARQATEAFF.

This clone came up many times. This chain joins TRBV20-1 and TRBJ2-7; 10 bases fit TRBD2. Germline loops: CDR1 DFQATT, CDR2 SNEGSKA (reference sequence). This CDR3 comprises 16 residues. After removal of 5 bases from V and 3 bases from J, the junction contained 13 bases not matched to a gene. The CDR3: CSAEEGSSGSYYEQYF. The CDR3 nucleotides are TGCAGTGCTGAGGAGGGGTCTAGCGGGAGTTACTACGAGCAGTACTTC.

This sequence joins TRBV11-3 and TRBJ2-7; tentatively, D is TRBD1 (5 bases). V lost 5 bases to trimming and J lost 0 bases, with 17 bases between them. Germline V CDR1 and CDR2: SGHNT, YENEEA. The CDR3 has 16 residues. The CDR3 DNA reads TGTGCCAGCAGCGGCAGGGATTATGTTTGCTCCTACGAGCAGTACTTC. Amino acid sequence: CASSGRDYVCSYEQYF.

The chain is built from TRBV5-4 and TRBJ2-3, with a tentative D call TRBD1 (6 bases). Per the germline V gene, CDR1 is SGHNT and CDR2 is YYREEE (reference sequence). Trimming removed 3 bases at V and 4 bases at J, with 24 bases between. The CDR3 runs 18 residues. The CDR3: CASSSLRGWGSSADTQYF. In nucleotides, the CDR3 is TGTGCCAGCAGCTCCCTCAGGGGTTGGGGATCAAGCGCAGATACGCAGTATTTT.

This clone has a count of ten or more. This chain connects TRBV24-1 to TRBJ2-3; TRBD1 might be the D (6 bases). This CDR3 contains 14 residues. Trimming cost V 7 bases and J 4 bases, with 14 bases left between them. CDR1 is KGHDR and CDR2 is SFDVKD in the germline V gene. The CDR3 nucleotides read TGTGCCACCAGCGGGACACCGGGCCCAGATACGCAGTATTTT. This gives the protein CATSGTPGPDTQYF.

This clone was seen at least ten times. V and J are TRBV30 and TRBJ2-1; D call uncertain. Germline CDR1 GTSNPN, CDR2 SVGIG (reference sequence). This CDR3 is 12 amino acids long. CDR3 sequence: CAPSVSGCEQFF. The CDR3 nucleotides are TGTGCGCCATCCGTTTCTGGCTGTGAGCAGTTCTTC.

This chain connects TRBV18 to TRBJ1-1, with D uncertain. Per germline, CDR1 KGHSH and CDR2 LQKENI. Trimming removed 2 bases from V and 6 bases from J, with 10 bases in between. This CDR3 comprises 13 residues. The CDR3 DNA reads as TGTGCCAGCTCACCAATGTGTTACGCTGAAGCTTTCTTT. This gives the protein CASSPMCYAEAFF.